This TCR beta chain is from a study of immune characteristics of hereditary and idiopathic chronic pancreatitis. Trimming stripped 2 bases from V and 0 bases from J, with 13 bases between. This CDR3 region has 16 residues. Germline V CDR1 and CDR2: MDHEN, SYDVKM. Method: immunoSEQ multiplex PCR; TCRdb's copy keeps in-frame clones and lacks some. The table records about 14,000 clones, around 67% of them present only once. The pancreas tissue came from patients undergoing total pancreatectomy with islet autotransplantation. This clone was found a few times. The chain joins TRBV28 to TRBJ1-1; D gene unclear. Sequencing was done on a sample of pancreas tissue with hereditary chronic pancreatitis. This TCR came from a human donor with chronic pancreatitis. CDR3 in DNA: TGTGCCAGCAGTTTAAGCACGGGCAGCATGAACACTGAAGCTTTCTTT. It translates to CASSLSTGSMNTEAFF.